The rows below give T cell receptor beta chains drawn from one sample of a study of blood T cell repertoires in COVID-19. TCRdb keeps only in-frame clones here, not all; method: immunoSEQ multiplex PCR. The data contain a few hundred thousand clones, roughly 85% of them singletons. Sequences were obtained from peripheral blood. The receptors here all came from a woman between 18 and 29 years old who had recovered from COVID-19. The CDR3 runs from the conserved cysteine through the conserved F or W.

TRBV11-1,CASSLVLASSYEQYF
TRBV4-2,CASSPTLAGTEGEQYF
TRBV13,CASSLVGQPACTF
TRBV27,CASSFLPRETQYF
TRBV6-9,CASLRGPQGSSYNSPLHF
TRBV7-2,CASSLSGRSEQYF
TRBV27,CASSPQGDGWQPQHF
TRBV4-2,CASSQDIKRRTDTQYF
TRBV9,CASSRVPSTDTQYF
TRBV21-1,CASTTRVSQYF
TRBV27,CASSFGGTQPQHF
TRBV21-1,CASKGTSGNRRIYEQYF
TRBV30,CAWGLAGTGELFF
TRBV7-9,CASRPDRGGWSTQYF
TRBV7-2,CASSLRSRGNEQFF
TRBV6-5,CASSYGQLSYEQYF
TRBV6-2/TRBV6-3,CASGSTSGRANEQFF
TRBV6-2/TRBV6-3,CASSYWQGSTGELFF
TRBV4-3,CASSPSENNEQFF
TRBV3-1/TRBV3-2,CASSRVVGRSRGEQFF
TRBV5-1,CASSLGSGPTDTQYF
TRBV9,CASSVGQMNTEAFF
TRBV3-1/TRBV3-2,CASSQGQGLAKNIQYF
TRBV14,CASSRHTDQYF
TRBV7-3,CASSLTPLAGGPTSTDTQYF
TRBV11-3,CASSLSGRPYNEQFF
TRBV4-3,CASSQNSGTRYNEQFF
TRBV5-4,CASSFSTSGNTGELFF
TRBV27,CASSFLGLDYEQYF
TRBV5-1,CASSLAGGTGGKSWEQYF
TRBV13,CASSLAGSGVGNTIYF
TRBV30,CAWSTSVEETQYF
TRBV29-1,CSVARDRGDGYTF
TRBV30,CASHLAGVSNEQFF
TRBV19,CASRDQGARSYEQYF
TRBV19,CASSRTGGGTEAFF
TRBV13,CASSSLETRGHNSGNTIYF
TRBV6-5,CASIEIFYGYTF
TRBV5-4,CASSANRNTEAFF
TRBV3-1/TRBV3-2,CASSQQGIYGYTF
TRBV19,CASNRGRETGELFF
TRBV18,CASSPRGSFRTDTQYF
TRBV7-2,CASSLVGASGSYEQYF
TRBV7-9,CASRLAGVQETQYF
TRBV2,CASNGWAPSSGNTIYF
TRBV2,CASSETSGSGDEQFF
TRBV24-1,CATKIGGGNGNTIYF